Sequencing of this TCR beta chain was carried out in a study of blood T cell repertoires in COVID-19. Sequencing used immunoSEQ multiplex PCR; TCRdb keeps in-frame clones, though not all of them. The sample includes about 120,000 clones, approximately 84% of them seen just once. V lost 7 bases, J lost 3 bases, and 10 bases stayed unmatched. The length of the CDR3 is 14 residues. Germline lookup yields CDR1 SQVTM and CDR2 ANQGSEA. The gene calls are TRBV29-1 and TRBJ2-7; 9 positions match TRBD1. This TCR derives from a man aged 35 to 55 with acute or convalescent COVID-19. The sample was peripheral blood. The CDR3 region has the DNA TGCAGCGCCCGGCCGGGACAGGGTGTCTACGAGCAGTACTTC. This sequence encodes CSARPGQGVYEQYF.